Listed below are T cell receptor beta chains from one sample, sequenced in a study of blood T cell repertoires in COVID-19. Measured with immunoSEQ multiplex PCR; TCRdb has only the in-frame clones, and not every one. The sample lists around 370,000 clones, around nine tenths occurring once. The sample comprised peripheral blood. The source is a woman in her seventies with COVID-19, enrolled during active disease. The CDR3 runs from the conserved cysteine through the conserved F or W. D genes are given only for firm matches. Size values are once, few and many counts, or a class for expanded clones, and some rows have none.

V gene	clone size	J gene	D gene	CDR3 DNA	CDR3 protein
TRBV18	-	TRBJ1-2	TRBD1	TGTGCCAGCTCCCTCGACAGGGAAGGCTACACCTTC	CASSLDREGYTF
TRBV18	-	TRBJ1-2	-	TGTGCCAGCTCACCAACAACTTCGAGGAATTATGGCTACACCTTC	CASSPTTSRNYGYTF
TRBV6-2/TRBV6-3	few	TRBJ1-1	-	TGTGCCAGCAGTTACTCAAGGGGTCTCACTGAAGCTTTCTTT	CASSYSRGLTEAFF
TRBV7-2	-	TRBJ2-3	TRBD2	TGTGCCAGCAGCCCCGGACTAGCGGGGAAATGGGATACGCAGTATTTT	CASSPGLAGKWDTQYF
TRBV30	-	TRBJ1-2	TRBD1	TGTGCTTTTGGGACAGGTTGGAGCTATGGCTACACCTTC	CAFGTGWSYGYTF
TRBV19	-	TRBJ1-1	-	TGTGCCAGTAGTATAGTGGGTTTGGATACAGATATGAACACTGAAGCTTTCTTT	CASSIVGLDTDMNTEAFF
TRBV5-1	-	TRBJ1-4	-	TGCGCCAGCAGCTTGGTGGGGGCGGATGAAAAACTGTTTTTT	CASSLVGADEKLFF
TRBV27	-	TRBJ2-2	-	TGTGCCAGCAGTTTTCGCCTAGCCACCGGGGAGCTGTTTTTT	CASSFRLATGELFF
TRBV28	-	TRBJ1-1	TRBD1	TGTGCCAGCAGTCCACCGGGACAGCCTTTGAACACTGAAGCTTTCTTT	CASSPPGQPLNTEAFF
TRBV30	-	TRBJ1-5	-	TGTGCCTGGAGTTCGACAGTCAATCAGCCCCAGCATTTT	CAWSSTVNQPQHF
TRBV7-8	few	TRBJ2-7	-	TGTGCCAGCAGCCCACACTCCTACGAGCAGTACTTC	CASSPHSYEQYF
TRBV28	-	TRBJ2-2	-	TGTGCCAGCAACCAACAGCAATTTGGCACCGGGGAGCTGTTTTTT	CASNQQQFGTGELFF
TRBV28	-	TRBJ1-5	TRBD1	TGTGCCAGCAGGGCAACAGGGGATACGTACAATCAGCCCCAGCATTTT	CASRATGDTYNQPQHF
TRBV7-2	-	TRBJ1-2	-	TGTGCCAGCAGCTCGGCGGCCCGGAACTATGGCTACACCTTC	CASSSAARNYGYTF
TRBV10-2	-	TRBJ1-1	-	TGCGCCAGCAGGGCCGGAGGGACTGAAGCTTTCTTT	CASRAGGTEAFF
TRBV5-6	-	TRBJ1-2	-	TGTGCCAGCAATAGGGGATGGGCTAACTATGGCTACACCTTC	CASNRGWANYGYTF
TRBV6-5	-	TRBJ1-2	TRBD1	TGTGCCAGCATAGGGGACAGCTATGGCTACACCTTC	CASIGDSYGYTF
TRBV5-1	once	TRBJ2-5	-	TGCGCCAGCCAGACCGGGCAGGGGGGCTTTAGGGAGACCCAGTACTTC	CASQTGQGGFRETQYF
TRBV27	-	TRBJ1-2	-	TGTGCCAGCAGCAAGGGGTCGGGAGGTGGCTATGGCTACACCTTC	CASSKGSGGGYGYTF
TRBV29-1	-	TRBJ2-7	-	TGCAGCGTTGATGAGGGCAGACCCTACGAGCAGTACTTC	CSVDEGRPYEQYF
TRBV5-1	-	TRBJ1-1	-	TGCGCCAGCAGCTCGTTGGGAGGGGTGAACACTGAAGCTTTCTTT	CASSSLGGVNTEAFF
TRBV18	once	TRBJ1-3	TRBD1	TGTGCCAGCTCAACCGGACAGGGGAACTCTGGAAACACCATATATTTT	CASSTGQGNSGNTIYF
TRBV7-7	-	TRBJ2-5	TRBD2	TGTGCCAGCAGCTCGGGACTAGCGAGTGGGGAGACCCAGTACTTC	CASSSGLASGETQYF
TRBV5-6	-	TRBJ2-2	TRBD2	TGTGCCAGCAGCTTGAGGGCGGGGGGCACCGGGGAGCTGTTTTTT	CASSLRAGGTGELFF
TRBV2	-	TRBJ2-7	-	TGTGCCAGCAGTGTGGGGCGAACCTCCTACGAGCAGTACTTC	CASSVGRTSYEQYF
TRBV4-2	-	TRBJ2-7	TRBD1	TGTGCCAGCAGCCCCCAGGGGGCCATCTACGAGCAGTACTTC	CASSPQGAIYEQYF
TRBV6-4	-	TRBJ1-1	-	TGTGCCAGCAGTGTTTCACAGGGAAGCACTGAAGCTTTCTTT	CASSVSQGSTEAFF
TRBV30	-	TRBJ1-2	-	TGTGCCTGGAACGATGGGTACAGTGGCTACACCTTC	CAWNDGYSGYTF
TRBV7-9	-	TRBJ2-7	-	TGTGCCAGCAGCTTAATGCCGGGACACCTAAGGATAGACGAGCAGTACTTC	CASSLMPGHLRIDEQYF
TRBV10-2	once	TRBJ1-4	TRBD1	TGCGCCAGCAGCCGGACAGGGCTCAATGAAAAACTGTTTTTT	CASSRTGLNEKLFF
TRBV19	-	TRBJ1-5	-	TGTGCCAGTAGTTCCTCCCGGGTGACTAGCAATCAGCCCCAGCATTTT	CASSSSRVTSNQPQHF
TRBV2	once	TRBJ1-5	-	TGTGCCAGCAGTTTTCAGGGTAGCAATCAGCCCCAGCATTTT	CASSFQGSNQPQHF